A single sample is the source of the 30 T cell receptor beta chains below, sequenced in a study of T cell repertoires in cytomegalovirus infection (dated by TCRdb to 2018 to 2020). Sequencing relied on an Illumina HiSeq 1500. The public reads were reanalyzed by TCRdb: fastp trimming at Q25, MiXCR alignment, in-frame beta chains only. For every CDR3 protein sequence, its rows merge into one entry that carries the most common genes and DNA. Within this sample are under 350,000 distinct CDR3 sequences, with 8% to 10% of them counted one time only. 4.3% of the sample is in the top ten clones. Sequencing used PBMCs. These TCRs come from a human donor in good health (CMV status not recorded). Some clones in this sample may be carry-over from other donors' samples.

This clonotype occurred a few times. V is TRBV7-9 and J is TRBJ1-6, with D perhaps TRBD1 (5 bases). Germline CDR1 SEHNR, CDR2 FQNEAQ (reference sequence). The CDR3 has 15 residues. Deletions cut 1 base from V and 11 bases from J, with 15 bases between. CDR3: CASSLDGTRGPPLHF. CDR3 nucleotide sequence: TGTGCCAGCAGCTTAGATGGCACCCGGGGCCCACCCCTCCACTTT.

This clonotype was counted many times. The V call is TRBV5-5, the J call TRBJ1-2; D unclear. The CDR3 is made up of 16 amino acids. Trimming cost V 4 bases and J 6 bases, with 22 bases left between them. The V gene's germline CDR1 is SGHKS and CDR2 YYEKEE (reference sequence). CDR3 sequence: CASSQHTIDRVDGYTF. For the CDR3, the DNA is TGTGCCAGCAGCCAACACACGATCGATCGGGTAGATGGCTACACCTTC.

This chain joins TRBV5-1 and TRBJ2-7, with a possible D match to TRBD2 (5 bases). V gave up 0 bases and J gave up 0 bases, with 16 bases separating them. CDR3 length: 17 amino acids. Germline CDR1 SGHRS, CDR2 YFSETQ. The CDR3 nucleotides are TGCGCCAGCAGCTTGGCCCGGCCCCCCCGGGACTCCTACGAGCAGTACTTC. Its protein is CASSLARPPRDSYEQYF.

This clonotype was seen repeatedly, ten times or more. This chain connects TRBV28 to TRBJ1-6; the D gene is possibly TRBD1 (6 bases). This CDR3 region has 13 residues. V was trimmed by 11 bases and J by 5 bases, leaving 13 bases between them. Per germline, CDR1 MDHEN and CDR2 SYDVKM. The CDR3 nucleotides read TGTGCCGCGAAGGACAGCAATAATTCACCCCTCCACTTT. Amino acid sequence: CAAKDSNNSPLHF.

The chain links TRBV27 to TRBJ2-3, with 16 nucleotides matching TRBD2. This CDR3 is 19 amino acids long. J gave up 0 bases and V 5 bases, and 8 bases lay outside the gene matches. Germline V gene data show CDR1 as MNHEY and CDR2 as SMNVEV (reference sequence). The CDR3 spells CASSPPGLAGGLSTDTQYF. CDR3 bases: TGTGCCAGCAGTCCCCCGGGACTAGCGGGGGGGTTAAGCACAGATACGCAGTATTTT.

The chain uses TRBV11-2 and TRBJ2-3, with D maybe TRBD2 (5 bases). V shed 2 bases and J shed 14 bases, with 17 bases lying between them. Per the germline V gene, CDR1 is SGHAT and CDR2 is FQNNGV. The CDR3 consists of 13 residues. In nucleotides, the CDR3 is TGTGCCAGCAGCTTATCAGGCTTCTCAGGACTGTATTTT. Translating gives CASSLSGFSGLYF.

V gene TRBV2 combines with J gene TRBJ2-7; D uncertain. This CDR3 spans 15 amino acids. V dropped 6 bases and J dropped 3 bases, with 18 bases sitting between them. CDR1 is SNHLY, CDR2 FYNNEI, per germline. The CDR3: CASRKGLYNNYEQYF. Written as DNA, the CDR3 is TGTGCCAGCAGGAAGGGTCTATACAATAACTACGAGCAGTACTTC.

V and J are TRBV12-3 or TRBV12-4 and TRBJ2-2; D not resolved. The CDR3 is 14 amino acids. The germline V and J ends were trimmed by 6 bases and 6 bases, with 14 bases remaining between them. CDR3 DNA sequence: TGTGCCAGCAGCCCCGACTTCAGGTCCGGGGAGCTGTTTTTT. Translated: CASSPDFRSGELFF.

This clonotype came up many times. This sequence joins TRBV28 and TRBJ2-3, with a weak D call TRBD2 (5 bases). Trimming cost V 5 bases and J 5 bases, with 14 bases left between them. Germline V CDR1 and CDR2: MDHEN, SYDVKM. The CDR3 contains 14 residues. The CDR3 here is CASSLRGSGDTQYF. The CDR3 DNA sequence: TGTGCCAGCAGTCTCCGGGGTAGTGGAGATACGCAGTATTTT.

By proportion, this clonotype is medium-sized. V is TRBV7-2 and J is TRBJ1-5, with 8 bases identical to TRBD1. Losses at the gene ends were 5 bases for V and 4 bases for J; bases not matched to a gene: 4. This CDR3 has 14 residues. The germline gives CDR1 SGHTA, CDR2 FQGNSA. The CDR3 sequence: CASSERTGNQPQHF. CDR3 coding DNA: TGTGCCAGCAGCGAACGGACAGGGAATCAGCCCCAGCATTTT.

This sequence joins TRBV7-3 and TRBJ1-1, with 10 bases that match TRBD1. V shed 5 bases, J shed 4 bases, and the junction held 7 bases outside the gene matches. The CDR3 totals 15 residues. Germline-derived CDR1 and CDR2 are SGHTA and FQGTGA. The CDR3: CASSARQGAITEAFF. Written as DNA, the CDR3 is TGTGCCAGCAGCGCCCGACAGGGGGCCATCACTGAAGCTTTCTTT.

This clonotype was counted ten times or more. The rearrangement links TRBV6-1 to TRBJ2-7; no firm D call. The V and J ends lost 5 bases and 0 bases respectively, with 14 bases between them. Germline assignment: CDR1 MNHNS and CDR2 SASEGT. CDR3 length equals 15 residues. CDR3 coding DNA: TGTGCCAGCAGTTATTGGGAAAGAAGCTCCTACGAGCAGTACTTC. This sequence encodes CASSYWERSSYEQYF.

This chain uses TRBV7-6 with TRBJ1-1, with D unresolved. This CDR3 has 15 residues. The V and J ends lost 0 bases and 1 base respectively, with 9 bases between them. Per the germline V gene, CDR1 is SGHVS and CDR2 is FNYEAQ. CDR3 loop: CASSLAPGSNTEAFF. CDR3 DNA: TGTGCCAGCAGCTTAGCCCCGGGTTCGAACACTGAAGCTTTCTTT.

There are a few counts of this clonotype. The rearrangement joins TRBV30 to TRBJ1-2, with D unclear. The CDR3 has 11 amino acids. CDR1 and CDR2 from the germline V gene are GTSNPN and SVGIG (reference sequence). The germline V and J ends were trimmed by 2 bases and 2 bases, with 3 bases remaining between them. The DNA of the CDR3 is TGTGCCTGGAGTTACAACTATGGCTACACCTTC. It translates to CAWSYNYGYTF.

There are a few counts of this clonotype. The V call is TRBV20-1, the J call TRBJ1-1, with a weak D call TRBD1 (6 bases). The CDR3 consists of 13 residues. Germline loops: CDR1 DFQATT, CDR2 SNEGSKA (reference sequence). CDR3 DNA sequence: TGCTTGGCACCCGGGACAACGAACACTGAAGCTTTCTTT. The encoded protein is CLAPGTTNTEAFF.

In this sample, this clonotype turned up many times. The chain employs TRBV7-9 and TRBJ2-3; 9 nucleotides align to TRBD1. CDR1 is SEHNR, CDR2 FQNEAQ, per germline (reference sequence). The CDR3 spans 18 residues. V gave up 4 bases and J gave up 6 bases; unmatched junction bases: 17. DNA for the CDR3: TGTGCCAGCAGCTCAAAGGGCCCCGGGACAGGGCAATCGGATACGCAGTATTTT. It is translated as CASSSKGPGTGQSDTQYF.

In its sample, this clonotype was seen many times. The V call is TRBV7-7, the J call TRBJ2-5, with D tentatively TRBD1 or TRBD2 (5 bases each). Germline V CDR1 and CDR2: SSHAT, FNYEAQ (reference sequence). The ends were cut back, 5 bases at V and 2 bases at J, with 12 bases in the middle. This CDR3 has 14 residues. The chain's CDR3 is CASSQVGVQETQYF. The CDR3, as DNA: TGTGCCAGCAGCCAGGTGGGGGTACAAGAGACCCAGTACTTC.

This chain uses TRBV12-3 or TRBV12-4 with TRBJ1-1; the D is unclear. Trimming shortened V by 3 bases and J by 5 bases, and 10 bases separated the two germline ends. The CDR3 has 13 amino acids. CDR3 nucleotides: TGTGCCAGCAGTTTCGTGGGAGAGACTGAAGCTTTCTTT. It yields the protein CASSFVGETEAFF.

This clonotype has at least ten counts. In nucleotides, the CDR3 is TGTGCCAGCATAGGGACTAGCGGGTACAATGAGCAGTTCTTC. Protein sequence: CASIGTSGYNEQFF. This chain uses TRBV6-1 with TRBJ2-1; 12 bases match TRBD2. Germline trimming cut 7 bases from V and 4 bases from J; bases unmatched to any gene: 2. The CDR3 is 14 amino acids. Germline assignment: CDR1 MNHNS and CDR2 SASEGT.

This clonotype was counted between two and nine times. J is TRBJ2-1 and V is TRBV7-2; TRBD2 is a possible D gene (6 bases). The CDR3 covers 16 residues. The V gene lost 0 bases and the J gene lost 4 bases, with 13 bases spanning the gap. Germline loops: CDR1 SGHTA, CDR2 FQGNSA. The DNA for the CDR3 is TGTGCCAGCAGCTTAGCAGGGACTGGCTTATACAATGAGCAGTTCTTC. Its translation is CASSLAGTGLYNEQFF.

This clonotype came up a few times. The chain carries TRBV27 and TRBJ2-2, with D possibly matching TRBD1 (6 bases). CDR3 size: 14 residues. Per the germline V gene, CDR1 is MNHEY and CDR2 is SMNVEV (reference sequence). V was clipped by 2 bases and J by 3 bases, with 7 bases between them. CDR3 protein: CASSLTGYTGELFF. In DNA form, the CDR3 reads TGTGCCAGCAGTTTAACAGGGTACACCGGGGAGCTGTTTTTT.

This chain connects TRBV29-1 to TRBJ2-4; no firm D call. The V and J ends lost 6 bases and 0 bases respectively, with 15 bases between them. Germline V CDR1 and CDR2: SQVTM, ANQGSEA. This CDR3 has 15 residues. The CDR3: CSVGYGSAAKNIQYF. The CDR3 region has the DNA TGCAGCGTGGGCTACGGCTCGGCAGCCAAAAACATTCAGTACTTC.

The V call is TRBV7-4, the J call TRBJ2-4, with D possibly being TRBD2 (5 bases). The CDR3 length is 19 residues. The germline V gene has CDR1 SGHVT and CDR2 SQSDAQ. The germline V and J ends were trimmed by 1 base and 0 bases, with 19 bases remaining between them. Here the CDR3 DNA reads TGTGCCAGCAGCTTAGTTCATGGGAGCTGTAATCTAGCCAAAAACATTCAGTACTTC. Translation gives CASSLVHGSCNLAKNIQYF.

This clonotype occurred many times. The chain links TRBV6-6 to TRBJ1-2; TRBD1 aligns across 11 bases. The CDR3 is 17 amino acids. V shed 4 bases, J shed 3 bases, and the junction held 10 bases outside the gene matches. The V gene's germline CDR1 is MNHNY and CDR2 SVGAGI (reference sequence). The CDR3 DNA follows: TGTGCCAGCAGTTTTTCCCTAAGGACAGGGGGCGACTATGGCTACACCTTC. Amino acids: CASSFSLRTGGDYGYTF.

The table lists this clonotype with many counts. This sequence joins TRBV7-2 and TRBJ2-7; TRBD2 is a possible D gene (5 bases). In germline, CDR1 is SGHTA, CDR2 FQGNSA. V was cut by 5 bases and J by 2 bases, with 16 bases left in between. CDR3 length: 15 amino acids. CDR3 nucleotides: TGTGCCAGCAGCCACTCCCCCGGGGAGACCTACGAGCAGTACTTC. Its translation is CASSHSPGETYEQYF.

This clonotype was found a few times. The chain recombines TRBV6-5 with TRBJ2-7; 7 bases line up with TRBD1. The CDR3 spans 16 residues. With V trimmed by 5 bases and J by 3 bases, 13 bases remained unmatched. Germline values: CDR1 MNHEY, CDR2 SVGAGI. In DNA, the CDR3 is TGTGCCAGCAGTCTAATCCCGGGACAGACCTTCTACGAGCAGTACTTC. Protein sequence: CASSLIPGQTFYEQYF.

This clonotype was seen more than once but under ten times. This chain links TRBV7-2 with TRBJ1-5; TRBD1 matches 9 bases. The germline V gene encodes CDR1 SGHTA and CDR2 FQGNSA. Unmatched junction bases numbered 3, after V lost 5 bases and J lost 1 base. The CDR3 extends over 15 amino acids. The CDR3: CASSPDRGSNQPQHF. The CDR3 DNA sequence: TGTGCCAGCAGCCCCGACAGGGGGAGCAATCAGCCCCAGCATTTT. Combining the CDR3 with reference TRBV7-2 and TRBJ1-5 gives the whole variable domain GAGVSQSPSNKVTEKGKDVELRCDPISGHTALYWYRQSLGQGLEFLIYFQGNSAPDKSGLPSDRFSAERTGGSVSTLTIQRTQQEDSAVYLCASSPDRGSNQPQHFGDGTRLSIL.

The sample holds a few counts of this clonotype. This chain connects TRBV2 to TRBJ2-5; no definite D call. This CDR3 contains 12 residues. In germline, CDR1 is SNHLY, CDR2 FYNNEI. Trimming removed 8 bases from V and 13 bases from J, with 20 bases in between. CDR3 bases: TGTGCCAGCCGGGCCCAGGAACTCACCACGTACTTC. Its translation is CASRAQELTTYF.

The table lists this clonotype with many counts. The rearrangement uses TRBV7-2 and TRBJ2-3; a weak D match, TRBD2 (5 bases). V was clipped by 0 bases and J by 4 bases, with 14 bases between them. Germline V CDR1 and CDR2: SGHTA, FQGNSA. The CDR3 extends over 16 amino acids. This chain's CDR3 is CASSLALLEGSDTQYF. The CDR3 DNA follows: TGTGCCAGCAGCTTAGCGTTACTAGAAGGGTCAGATACGCAGTATTTT.

This clonotype was seen at least ten times. DNA of the CDR3: TGTGCCAGCAGCTTTTCTAGCGGGGGGTTCCAAGAGACCCAGTACTTC. This sequence encodes CASSFSSGGFQETQYF. This chain joins TRBV7-2 and TRBJ2-5; TRBD2 aligns across 11 bases. Germline CDR1 SGHTA, CDR2 FQGNSA. The CDR3 has 16 residues. The J segment lost 1 base and the V segment lost 3 bases, leaving 4 bases of the junction unmatched. The whole variable domain, remainder taken from reference TRBV7-2 and TRBJ2-5, is GAGVSQSPSNKVTEKGKDVELRCDPISGHTALYWYRQSLGQGLEFLIYFQGNSAPDKSGLPSDRFSAERTGGSVSTLTIQRTQQEDSAVYLCASSFSSGGFQETQYFGPGTRLLVL.